One and the same sample provided the 21 T cell receptor beta chains below, sequenced in a study of human T cells and chemical hapten exposure. TCRdb re-derived calls from the RACE reads in MiXCR, one entry per CDR3 protein. Here the sample spans 70,000 to 100,000 distinct CDR3 sequences, over 6% being singletons. Stated time point: patch test 1, 2 weeks after DPC sensitization. Treatment noted: therapeutic diphenylcyclopropenone sensitization with weekly scalp DPC. The source was whole blood, collected in connection with sensitization to the hapten diphenylcyclopropenone (DPC). These receptors were collected from a young woman with alopecia areata. Some clones in this sample may be carry-over from other donors' samples.

This clonotype was seen at least ten times. The chain is built from TRBV18 and TRBJ1-5; no definite D call. V was pared by 3 bases and J by 8 bases, with 20 bases between. The CDR3 loop spans 16 amino acids. The V gene's germline CDR1 is KGHSH and CDR2 LQKENI. The CDR3 DNA reads as TGTGCCAGCTCACCCTACGTCACCACTATGGGTGAGCCCCAGCATTTT. Amino acids: CASSPYVTTMGEPQHF.

This clonotype was picked up a small number of times. The V gene is TRBV6-2 or TRBV6-3, the J gene TRBJ1-2, with 9 bases aligning to TRBD1. Germline CDR1 and CDR2: MNHEY and SVGEGT. V was clipped by 10 bases and J by 4 bases; unmatched bases: 13. This CDR3 is built from 15 residues. CDR3 residues: CATGAGTGKVYGYTF. The CDR3 DNA reads TGTGCCACCGGAGCCGGGACAGGGAAAGTCTATGGCTACACCTTC.

At least ten counts were recorded for this clonotype. The J gene is TRBJ1-2, the V gene TRBV2; 7 bases line up with TRBD1. The V and J ends lost 6 bases and 3 bases, in that order; junction bases with no gene match: 13. The CDR3 has 16 amino acids. CDR1 is SNHLY and CDR2 is FYNNEI in the germline V gene. Written as DNA, the CDR3 is TGTGCCAGCAGCTCGAGGGGCGGGCAGGGGGACTATGGCTACACCTTC. This codes for CASSSRGGQGDYGYTF. Combining the CDR3 with reference TRBV2 and TRBJ1-2 gives the whole variable domain EPEVTQTPSHQVTQMGQEVILRCVPISNHLYFYWYRQILGQKVEFLVSFYNNEISEKSEIFDDQFSVERPDGSNFTLKIRSTKLEDSAMYFCASSSRGGQGDYGYTFGSGTRLTVV.

This clonotype was seen repeatedly, ten times or more. V usage is TRBV6-1 and J usage is TRBJ2-3, with TRBD2 identical over 8 bases. Trimming at V came to 7 bases and at J to 3 bases, leaving 12 bases not matched to a gene. The CDR3 is 16 amino acids. CDR1 is MNHNS, CDR2 SASEGT, per germline. CDR3 nucleotide sequence: TGTGCCAGCACCGGCGAGACGGGGGGGCCGACAGATACGCAGTATTTT. Its protein is CASTGETGGPTDTQYF.

This clonotype was seen ten or more times. The chain has TRBV5-5 and TRBJ1-1; no firm D call. Germline V lookup: CDR1 SGHKS, CDR2 YYEKEE (reference sequence). With 2 bases removed from V and 0 bases from J, the gap between germline ends came to 5 bases. There are 13 residues in the CDR3. CDR3 DNA sequence: TGTGCCAGCAGCTTTTTGATGAACACTGAAGCTTTCTTT. Translated, it gives CASSFLMNTEAFF. The full variable domain, its missing parts supplied by reference TRBV5-5 and TRBJ1-1, is DAGVTQSPTHLIKTRGQQVTLRCSPISGHKSVSWYQQVLGQGPQFIFQYYEKEERGRGNFPDRFSARQFPNYSSELNVNALLLGDSALYLCASSFLMNTEAFFGQGTRLTVV.

This clonotype was counted ten times or more. This chain connects TRBV2 to TRBJ2-1, with TRBD1 as a possible D gene (6 bases). The length of the CDR3 is 14 residues. V was cut by 1 base and J by 5 bases, with 9 bases left in between. Germline loops: CDR1 SNHLY, CDR2 FYNNEI. CDR3 sequence: CASSEDGQHNEQFF. The DNA for the CDR3 is TGTGCCAGCAGTGAAGACGGACAGCACAATGAGCAGTTCTTC.

This clonotype appeared a few times. This rearrangement joins TRBV18 to TRBJ1-1; D might be TRBD1 (5 bases). The CDR3 sequence is 15 residues long. Trimming removed 6 bases at V and 1 base at J, with 15 bases between. Germline lookup yields CDR1 KGHSH and CDR2 LQKENI. CDR3 sequence: CASSARQTWNTEAFF. CDR3 bases: TGTGCCAGCTCGGCCCGACAGACCTGGAACACTGAAGCTTTCTTT. Supplemented by reference TRBV18 and TRBJ1-1, the full variable domain reads NAGVMQNPRHLVRRRGQEARLRCSPMKGHSHVYWYRQLPEEGLKFMVYLQKENIIDESGMPKERFSAEFPKEGPSILRIQQVVRGDSAAYFCASSARQTWNTEAFFGQGTRLTVV.

This clonotype has more than one count but fewer than ten. The gene calls are TRBV7-9 and TRBJ2-1, with 9 bases fitting TRBD1. After removal of 4 bases from V and 5 bases from J, the junction contained 9 bases not matched to a gene. The germline V gene has CDR1 SEHNR and CDR2 FQNEAQ (reference sequence). The CDR3 is made up of 16 amino acids. The CDR3 sequence is CASSSGRDRDHNEQFF. The CDR3 bases are TGTGCCAGCAGCTCCGGCCGGGACAGGGATCACAATGAGCAGTTCTTC.

Ten or more counts support this clonotype. The J gene is TRBJ1-1, the V gene TRBV12-3 or TRBV12-4; 7 bases are a match to TRBD1. CDR3 length equals 15 residues. J gave up 3 bases and V 7 bases, and 11 bases lay outside the gene matches. The CDR3 DNA reads TGTGCCAGCAATAGGGGGCAGGGTATGGACACTGAAGCTTTCTTT. Its protein product is CASNRGQGMDTEAFF.

Ten or more counts support this clonotype. V and J are TRBV29-1 and TRBJ2-7, with 10 bases matching TRBD1. The CDR3 sequence is 14 residues long. After removal of 0 bases from V and 4 bases from J, the junction contained 3 bases not matched to a gene. Germline-derived CDR1 and CDR2 are SQVTM and ANQGSEA. The chain's CDR3 is CSVEDQGQGYEQYF. The DNA for the CDR3 is TGCAGCGTTGAAGATCAGGGACAGGGGTACGAGCAGTACTTC.

This clonotype was recorded at least ten times. The rearrangement uses TRBV5-6 and TRBJ1-2; possible D gene TRBD1, 6 bases. The CDR3 has 13 residues. Germline V gives CDR1 SGHDT, CDR2 YYEEEE. Trimming took 0 bases from V and 7 from J, leaving 10 bases between them. The CDR3 DNA sequence: TGTGCCAGCAGCTTGGTACAGGGTTCTGGCTACACCTTC. Protein: CASSLVQGSGYTF.

This clonotype showed up many times. This chain uses TRBV6-2 or TRBV6-3 with TRBJ2-1; TRBD2 is a possible D gene (7 bases). Germline V gene sequence: CDR1 MNHEY, CDR2 SVGEGT. The CDR3 extends over 14 amino acids. V lost 4 bases, J lost 5 bases, and 12 bases lay in between. CDR3 coding DNA: TGTGCCAGCAGTTGGGGGGGGGCAGACAATGAGCAGTTCTTC. Amino acid sequence: CASSWGGADNEQFF.

The chain combines TRBV7-3 with TRBJ2-2; 10 positions match TRBD2. CDR1 is SGHTA, CDR2 FQGTGA, per germline. J lost 7 bases, V lost 5 bases, and 10 bases had no gene match. The CDR3 totals 16 residues. This chain's CDR3 is CASSPARASGGGELFF. The CDR3, as DNA: TGTGCCAGCAGCCCCGCGCGGGCTAGCGGGGGCGGGGAGCTGTTTTTT.

Ten or more counts support this clonotype. This chain joins TRBV3-1 and TRBJ2-7, with D unclear. The CDR3 loop spans 13 amino acids. CDR1 and CDR2 (germline): LGHDT, YNNKEL (reference sequence). V shed 0 bases and J shed 5 bases, with 8 bases lying between them. In DNA, the CDR3 is TGTGCCAGCAGCCAAGACTGGTCGGACGAGCAGTACTTC. Translating it yields CASSQDWSDEQYF.

This clonotype occurred many times. The V gene is TRBV6-5, the J gene TRBJ1-2; 9 nucleotides align to TRBD1. Germline V lookup: CDR1 MNHEY, CDR2 SVGAGI. The CDR3 is made up of 15 amino acids. V was pared by 3 bases and J by 7 bases, with 9 bases of the junction left unmatched. The CDR3 region has the DNA TGTGCCAGCAGTTATGGGGACAGGGTTTCATCTGGCTACACCTTC. The encoded protein is CASSYGDRVSSGYTF.

This chain connects TRBV10-3 to TRBJ1-2, with D tentatively TRBD1 (6 bases). This CDR3 has 16 residues. The germline V gene encodes CDR1 ENHRY and CDR2 SYGVKD. The V gene lost 2 bases and the J gene lost 0 bases, with 13 bases spanning the gap. The CDR3: CAISEPRDISNYGYTF. The CDR3 DNA reads TGTGCCATCAGTGAGCCCCGGGACATTTCTAACTATGGCTACACCTTC.

This clonotype was seen many times. CDR3 nucleotides: TGTGCCAGCAGTTTAGGACAGGGGGAAACTGAAGCTTTCTTT. Encoded protein: CASSLGQGETEAFF. The genes are TRBV12-3 or TRBV12-4 and TRBJ1-1; 9 nucleotides match TRBD1. This CDR3 has 14 residues. The junction had 2 bases not matched to a gene; V was cut back by 1 base and J by 5 bases.

This clonotype has ten or more counts. The J gene is TRBJ1-1, the V gene TRBV5-1, with a tentative D call TRBD1 (6 bases). The CDR3 contains 12 residues. Germline CDR1 SGHRS, CDR2 YFSETQ. The ends were cut back, 4 bases at V and 11 bases at J, with 15 bases in the middle. The CDR3 sequence is CASSPQGSVAFF. The CDR3 DNA sequence: TGCGCCAGCAGCCCGCAGGGGTCCGTGGCTTTCTTT.

This clonotype was counted many times. CDR3 sequence (DNA): TGTGCCAGCAGTTACGGGGTTTCCGGGGGGGCCAGAGAGACCCAGTACTTC. Translation: CASSYGVSGGARETQYF. The J gene is TRBJ2-5, the V gene TRBV6-5, with 8 bases fitting TRBD2. Germline V gene sequence: CDR1 MNHEY, CDR2 SVGAGI. V lost 2 bases to trimming and J lost 4 bases; unmatched junction nucleotides: 12. CDR3 length: 17 residues.

A few counts support this clonotype. The rearrangement joins TRBV29-1 to TRBJ1-1; unclear D gene. Looked up from germline, CDR1 is SQVTM and CDR2 is ANQGSEA. V was shortened by 7 bases and J by 4 bases, with 13 bases between the two germline ends. This CDR3 comprises 12 residues. This CDR3 reads CSAWRGATEAFF. The CDR3 DNA follows: TGCAGCGCCTGGAGAGGAGCCACTGAAGCTTTCTTT. The variable domain in full, completed from reference TRBV29-1 and TRBJ1-1, reads SAVISQKPSRDICQRGTSLTIQCQVDSQVTMMFWYRQQPGQSLTLIATANQGSEATYESGFVIDKFPISRPNLTFSTLTVSNMSPEDSSIYLCSAWRGATEAFFGQGTRLTVV.

This clonotype occurred many times. V and J are TRBV7-9 and TRBJ1-1; no clear D gene. Germline V lookup: CDR1 SEHNR, CDR2 FQNEAQ (reference sequence). Deletions cut 1 base from V and 3 bases from J, with 12 bases between. The CDR3 runs 15 residues. This CDR3 reads CASSLVGEGDTEAFF. For the CDR3, the DNA is TGTGCCAGCAGCTTAGTTGGGGAAGGAGACACTGAAGCTTTCTTT.